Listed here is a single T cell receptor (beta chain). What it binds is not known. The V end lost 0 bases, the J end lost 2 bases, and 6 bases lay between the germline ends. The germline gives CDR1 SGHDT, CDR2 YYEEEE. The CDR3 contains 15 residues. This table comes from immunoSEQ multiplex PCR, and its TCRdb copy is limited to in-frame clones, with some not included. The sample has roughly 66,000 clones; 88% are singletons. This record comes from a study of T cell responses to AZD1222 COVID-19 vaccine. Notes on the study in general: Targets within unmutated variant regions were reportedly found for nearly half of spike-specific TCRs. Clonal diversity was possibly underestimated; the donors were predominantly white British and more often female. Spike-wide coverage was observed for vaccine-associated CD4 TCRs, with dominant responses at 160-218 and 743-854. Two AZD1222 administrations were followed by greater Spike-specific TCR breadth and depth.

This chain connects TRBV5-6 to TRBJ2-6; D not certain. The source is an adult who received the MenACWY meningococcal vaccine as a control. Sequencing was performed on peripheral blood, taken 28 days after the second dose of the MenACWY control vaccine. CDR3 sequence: CASSLGQTGANVLTF. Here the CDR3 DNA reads TGTGCCAGCAGCTTGGGGCAGACTGGGGCCAACGTCCTGACTTTC.